The 6 T cell receptor beta chains listed next were all sequenced from one sample in a study of shared clonotypes between healthy human individuals. TCRdb's table, derived via immunoSEQ multiplex PCR, lists solely in-frame clones and lacks some. The sample has 2 million to 2.5 million clones, approximately 95% seen once. Material for sequencing was naive CD4+ T cells sorted from blood. Stated subset: CD45RA+ positively selected. The origin of the receptors is a man aged 18 to 29 in good health.

This rearrangement joins TRBV10-3 to TRBJ2-7; 7 nucleotides agree with TRBD2. Germline trimming cut 7 bases from V and 3 bases from J; bases unmatched to any gene: 9. CDR1 ENHRY and CDR2 SYGVKD come from the germline V gene. CDR3 length equals 14 residues. In DNA, the CDR3 is TGTGCCATCAACGACGGGGGGACCGACTACGAGCAGTACTTC. Translating gives CAINDGGTDYEQYF.

The V call is TRBV18, the J call TRBJ1-5; TRBD1 agrees at 8 bases. This CDR3 has 13 amino acids. The germline V gene encodes CDR1 KGHSH and CDR2 LQKENI. The V segment lost 9 bases and the J segment 7 bases; nucleotides outside the gene matches: 8. CDR3 in amino acids: CASSQGAWQPQHF. CDR3 sequence (DNA): TGTGCCAGTAGCCAGGGGGCTTGGCAGCCCCAGCATTTT.

The chain couples TRBV4-1 to TRBJ1-4; perhaps TRBD1 as D (6 bases). Germline V gene sequence: CDR1 MGHRA, CDR2 YSYEKL. This CDR3 is built from 16 residues. Trimming took 4 bases from V and 3 from J, leaving 15 bases between them. CDR3 amino acids: CASSLQWGPANEKLFF. In DNA form, the CDR3 reads TGCGCCAGCAGCCTCCAGTGGGGGCCGGCTAATGAAAAACTGTTTTTT.

The chain recombines TRBV27 with TRBJ1-6; 7 nucleotides match TRBD1. The junction had 10 bases not matched to a gene; V was cut back by 5 bases and J by 9 bases. This CDR3 comprises 15 residues. Germline V gives CDR1 MNHEY, CDR2 SMNVEV (reference sequence). The CDR3 here is CASSPSDRLGSPLHF. CDR3 bases: TGTGCCAGCAGTCCGTCGGACAGGTTGGGTTCACCCCTCCACTTT.

The V gene is TRBV9, the J gene TRBJ1-5; D gene unclear. CDR1 and CDR2 (germline): SGDLS, YYNGEE. V was trimmed by 0 bases and J by 0 bases, leaving 7 bases between them. The CDR3 is made up of 15 amino acids. This CDR3 reads CASSVGKDSNQPQHF. As DNA, the CDR3 is TGTGCCAGCAGCGTAGGCAAAGATAGCAATCAGCCCCAGCATTTT.

The chain employs TRBV11-2 and TRBJ2-2; D may be TRBD1 (5 bases). The germline V gene encodes CDR1 SGHAT and CDR2 FQNNGV. Trimming shortened V by 1 base and J by 7 bases, and 13 bases separated the two germline ends. The CDR3 consists of 15 residues. DNA for the CDR3: TGTGCCAGCAGCTTAGCATTGGGGCCAGACGGGGAGCTGTTTTTT. Its translation: CASSLALGPDGELFF.